One T cell receptor (beta chain) is described in this entry. This record belongs to a study of Ad26.COV2.S vaccination and SARS-CoV-2 variants. Study-level information: Among those in the COV1001 Ad26.COV2.S trial arm was the donor. By the intramuscular route, Ad26.COV2.S was given once, or twice 56 days apart.

CDR3 length: 14 residues. The germline CDR1 and CDR2 sequences are SGHKS and YYEKEE (reference sequence). The V and J ends lost 0 bases and 7 bases respectively, with 14 bases between them. Treatment of the sample: roughly 18 received Ad26.COV2.S at low or high dose, single or two shots; several received placebo; per-sample allocation not given. Sample collection was performed on day 63 after the first vaccine or placebo injection. This table comes from immunoSEQ multiplex PCR, and its TCRdb copy is limited to in-frame clones, with some not included. The sample gives about 350,000 clones, about 88% of which show up once; 3.3% is in the top ten.

The origin of this receptor is a person aged 18-65 years who received the Ad26.COV2.S COVID-19 vaccine or a placebo. Sequences were derived from peripheral blood, sampled in a trial of Ad26.COV2.S vaccine versus placebo. V and J are TRBV5-5 and TRBJ2-7, with a weak D call TRBD1 (5 bases). CDR3 DNA: TGTGCCAGCAGCTTGGGCAGGGCCGGTCTTGAGCAGTACTTC. As protein: CASSLGRAGLEQYF. Filled out from reference TRBV5-5 and TRBJ2-7, the complete variable domain reads DAGVTQSPTHLIKTRGQQVTLRCSPISGHKSVSWYQQVLGQGPQFIFQYYEKEERGRGNFPDRFSARQFPNYSSELNVNALLLGDSALYLCASSLGRAGLEQYFGPGTRLTVT.